This T cell receptor (beta chain) was sequenced during a study of blood T cell repertoires in COVID-19. For the study at large: The study drew acute and convalescent COVID-19 samples from the United States, Italy and Spain. PBMCs, B-cell-depleted T cells, or T cells provided the cDNA or gDNA that made up the material.

Authors' data handling: Estimation of nucleated cell counts relied on the amplification of reference gene primers. The protocol was immunoSEQ multiplex PCR, while the TCRdb copy is restricted to in-frame clones and leaves out a portion. V, J and clone size derive from that table, while D and trimming were established from the DNA sequence. There are about 190,000 clones in the sample; under 90% occur only once, and approximately 15% lies in the top ten. This clone has a single count. Looked up from germline, CDR1 is SGHTA and CDR2 is FQGNSA. After removal of 3 bases from V and 2 bases from J, the junction contained 8 bases not matched to a gene. This CDR3 spans 17 amino acids.

This chain links TRBV7-2 with TRBJ2-7, with TRBD2 identical over 12 bases. Sequencing used peripheral blood. This receptor was taken from a young man with active or convalescent COVID-19. The CDR3 here is CASSFATSGRRPYEQYF. CDR3 bases: TGTGCCAGCAGCTTTGCGACTAGCGGGAGAAGGCCCTACGAGCAGTACTTC.